This TCR beta chain was recorded in a study of cytomegalovirus exposure and HLA in healthy donors (TCRdb year 2017). Regarding the complete study: According to an earlier analysis of 450 to 650 of the donors, about 179 million T cells yielded roughly 100 million unique TCR beta sequences and roughly 280 Gb of sequence data. On average, roughly 250,000 unique TCR beta nucleotide sequences were sequenced per donor among about 400 genotyped donors of the cohort, with roughly 20% of those sequences being non-productive. The study aimed to test whether cataloging public T cell receptors could reveal signatures of past pathogen exposure. To predict cytomegalovirus infection status, the study combined high-throughput TCR immunosequencing, statistical association of individual TCRs with disease status, and machine learning. Four to six DR-DQ haplotypes were handled as single units for association and clustering, since linkage in the cohort was strong. Of the roughly 400 genotyped donors, roughly 80% were placed in the genetic ancestry cluster associated with self-reported Caucasian donors. Donor age, sex, ethnicity and CMV serostatus were collected together with the repertoire data. In a later genetic analysis, genome-wide SNP genotypes for about three fifths of the 666 donors were used, and that subset was treated as a discovery cohort. HLA typing covered class I and class II loci at four-digit resolution. Typing coverage varied by locus: 629-630 donors for A, B, C, DRB1 and DQB1; more than 500 for DQA1; over 600 for DPA1; roughly 470 for DPB1. A separate validation cohort of roughly 130 different subjects was used in addition to the approximately 670-subject first cohort. Rather than using new phenotypic data, the later analysis identified candidate immune exposures from TCR beta sequences and from how often those sequences occurred across donors. All discovery cohort repertoires had been generated using a single sequencing platform. To decide whether each TCR beta V gene segment behaved as functional or pseudogenic, an earlier analysis of approximately 600 of the donors relied on high-throughput TCR beta sequencing. Around 300 gigabases of sequencing data and 78 million or so unique TCR sequences were included in an early release covering about 700 HLA-typed donors. To study patterns of TCR occurrence, a later analysis re-analyzed previously published TCR beta repertoires from 600 to 750 donors and added high-resolution HLA genotyping. The study used immunosequencing to profile the T cell repertoires of under 700 subjects and linked those repertoires to cytomegalovirus serostatus. Study-level results and caveats: The only immune exposure information available for the cohort was CMV serostatus. A later genetic analysis reported fewer N-insertions in productive TCRs among donors in an Asian-associated ancestry cluster than the roughly 700-donor mean. According to a later analysis, parvovirus B19, influenza, CMV and Epstein-Barr virus appeared linked to several top co-occurrence clusters. Cytomegalovirus status was reported to be diagnosed by the classifier with high specificity and sensitivity in both the original and validation cohorts. Three of the identified cytomegalovirus-associated TCR beta chains were confirmed in vitro to be specific for cytomegalovirus antigens. The authors suggested that the approach could potentially be generalized to other disease states and immunological phenotypes. Correlated functional status among segregating V segments might be attributable to linkage disequilibrium, but an unknown experimental factor could not be ruled out. Because counts were too low, about 18 rarely observed V segments, including chromosome 9 orphons, were excluded from the earlier analysis of several hundred of the donors. A cluster of highly shared sequence variants was judged likely to represent a technical artifact of the sequencing pipeline. Most TCR sequences were seen in very few donors, while some public TCRs were found in many individuals. Roughly uniform sequencing depth across donors was assumed in presence/absence analyses, although this assumption may not hold. In the study, 150 to 200 TCR beta chains were listed as associated with cytomegalovirus. Only TCR beta chains were sequenced in this cohort, and the absence of alpha or paired-chain data limited detectable features. In a later analysis, the rate of TCR association differed among HLA loci, with DRB1 alleles having the most associated TCRs and HLA-C alleles having the fewest. In a later analysis, most CMV-associated TCR beta chains were found to appear HLA-restricted, with HLA associations seemingly driven largely by CMV exposure. HLA typing was unavailable for some donors at each locus, so association tests used only the typed subset. Compared with equally common non-associated chains, HLA-associated TCR beta chains in a later analysis were more clonally expanded and had lower generation probabilities. When HLA alleles, especially DR and DQ, strongly co-occurred, TCR associations were difficult to assign to individual alleles. A further reported finding was that TCR beta sequences accurately predicted the HLA-A and HLA-B alleles for most subjects in the first cohort. In a later analysis, 15,000 to 20,000 TCR beta sequences were associated with specific HLA alleles at a false discovery rate of 0.05. A later genetic analysis associated a missense DCLRE1C variant with V-gene and J-gene trimming of TCR beta chains, and an independent cohort replicated the association. An earlier analysis of several hundred of the donors showed that most TCR beta V segments appeared in productive rearrangements either about 90% or about 30% of the time, which broadly matched IMGT annotations.

The cohort comprised some 730 healthy bone marrow donors. At the time of sampling, every cohort member was nominally healthy, though immune exposures that went unrecorded were likely present. The donor was CMV seronegative and was included in the group of a few hundred seronegative cohort members. Each donor provided a peripheral blood sample, and peripheral blood mononuclear cells were used for TCR beta sequencing. Genomic DNA was extracted from the blood cell samples with the Qiagen DNeasy Blood Extraction Kit. Regarding this clone: This clone's antigen is unknown. No base quality information exists; no much larger clone differs at one position.

Library preparation employed the immunoSEQ multiplex PCR assay. The multiplex PCR relied on a mix of 60 forward primers for TCR Vbeta segments and 13 reverse primers for TCR Jbeta segments. The CDR3 region of rearranged TCR beta genes was amplified from genomic DNA with a multiplex PCR assay. The Illumina HiSeq System was used to sequence the amplified TCR beta libraries as 87-base-pair reads. As for the original processing: Across the 600 to 700 repertoires, a later analysis counted 75 million to 90 million unique TCR beta chains, some 11 million of which were shared by at least two donors. Raw reads were error-corrected and collapsed into unique sequences by a nearest-neighbor algorithm in which closely related sequences were merged to remove PCR and sequencing errors. Alignment of CDR3 sequences to IMGT reference sequences was used to assign V, D and J gene segments. For a sequence to be retained, a match of at least six nucleotides to both a V gene segment and a J gene segment was required. Rearrangements were classified as productive when the CDR3 lacked stop codons and remained in frame with V and J, and all other rearrangements were classified as non-productive. CDR3 was defined by IMGT convention, running from the second conserved V-encoded cysteine to the conserved J-encoded phenylalanine. The earlier analysis of 587 of the donors excluded any sequence lacking an unambiguous match to a single V gene segment. In an earlier analysis of almost 600 of the donors, a V segment was called functional when productive rearrangements were above 56.7%, and segregating when the standard deviation between donors exceeded 5%. A statistical classification framework was built for diagnosing cytomegalovirus status from the catalog of TCR beta chain sequences. In a later analysis, V and J genes were assigned by comparing TCR nucleotide sequences against IMGT/GENE-DB human TR gene sequences. A later analysis assigned CDR3 sequences and most-parsimonious VDJ recombination scenarios with the TCRdist pipeline. A later analysis defined each TCR beta chain by its CDR3 amino acid sequence plus V-gene family, and excluded reads lacking a unique V-gene family. To address suspected cross-contamination and a sequencing artifact, a later analysis removed a few hundred highly shared, low-generation-probability nucleotide sequences. For each public chain, a later analysis derived a clonal expansion index from normalized ranks of inferred template counts within each repertoire. In a later analysis, generation probabilities were computed using a VDJ recombination model fitted to out-of-frame rearrangements, and the results were checked against IGoR. A later analysis scored TCR-TCR, TCR-HLA and TCR-CMV co-occurrence with hypergeometric tests, applying a repertoire-size bias correction to TCR pairs. A later analysis estimated false discovery rates by permuting HLA or CMV assignments 20 times. In a later analysis, co-occurring TCRs were grouped with DBSCAN, and TCRdist sequence similarity was added when clustering was performed within HLA-allele-positive subsets. Repertoires with fewer than 30,000 or more than 120,000 public chains, plus five repertoires with anomalous nucleotide sharing, were excluded from co-occurrence clustering. This is the immuneACCESS table as TCRdb keeps it, with only in-frame sequences that have V and J called. A part of the clones is gone; compared with another copy, unresolved V genes explain less than half, and the rest is unexplained. D and trimming were read from the DNA, whereas the V and J calls and clone size are those reported in that table. Recorded for this sample are more than 85,000 clones; almost 70% of them occurred a single time. Clones ranked in the top ten supply roughly 3.2% of the sample.

Sequenced: PBMCs. This receptor was identified in a man aged 25-45 years in good health and CMV-seronegative.

The CDR3 protein: CASRPRTGSSYEQYF. The nucleotides read TGTGCCAGTAGACCGAGGACAGGGAGCTCCTACGAGCAGTACTTC. The chain employs TRBV19 and TRBJ2-7; 8 bases in the junction line up with TRBD1. CDR1 LNHDA and CDR2 SQIVND were looked up in the germline V gene (reference sequence). Clipping removes 6 bases from V and 0 bases from J, with 7 as the unmatched junction base count. Counted from cysteine to phenylalanine, this CDR3 has 15 amino acids. The DNA shown is the 45-base CDR3, in frame from base 1.